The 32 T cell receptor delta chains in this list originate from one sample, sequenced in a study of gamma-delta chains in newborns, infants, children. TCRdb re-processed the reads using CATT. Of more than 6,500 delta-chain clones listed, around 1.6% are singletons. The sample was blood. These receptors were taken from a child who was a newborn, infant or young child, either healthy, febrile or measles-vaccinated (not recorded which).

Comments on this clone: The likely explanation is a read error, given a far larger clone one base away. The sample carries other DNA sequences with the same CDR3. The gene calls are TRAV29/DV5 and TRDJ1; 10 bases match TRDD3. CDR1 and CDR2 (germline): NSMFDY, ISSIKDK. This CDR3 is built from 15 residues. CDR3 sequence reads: CAATYWGIYTDKLIF. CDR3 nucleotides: TGCGCAGCAACCTACTGGGGGATCTACACCGATAAACTCATCTTT.

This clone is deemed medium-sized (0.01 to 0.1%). The CDR3 DNA follows: TGTGCTCTTGGGAACCGGTTTTCCTACCCATGGGGGCTCCACACCGATAAACTCATCTTT. This encodes CALGNRFSYPWGLHTDKLIF. The genes are TRDV1 and TRDJ1; tentative D call: TRDD2 (7 bases). V lost 5 bases and J lost 0, with 28 bases in between. This CDR3 is built from 20 residues. CDR1 is TSWWSYY and CDR2 is QGS in the germline V gene.

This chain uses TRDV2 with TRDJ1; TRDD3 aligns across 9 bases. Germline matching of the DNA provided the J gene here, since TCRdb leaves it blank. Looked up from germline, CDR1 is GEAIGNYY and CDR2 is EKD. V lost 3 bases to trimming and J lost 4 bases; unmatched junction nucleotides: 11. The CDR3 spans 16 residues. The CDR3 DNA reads TGTGCCTGTGACGCCGCCGGGGGGGATACAGGCGATAAACTCATCTTT. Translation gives CACDAAGGDTGDKLIF.

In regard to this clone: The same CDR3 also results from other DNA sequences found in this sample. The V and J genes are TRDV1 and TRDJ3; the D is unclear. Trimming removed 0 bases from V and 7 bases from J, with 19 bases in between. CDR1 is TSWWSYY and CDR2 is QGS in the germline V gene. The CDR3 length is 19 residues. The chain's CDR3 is CALGELSPRQYRDTRQMFF. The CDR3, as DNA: TGTGCTCTTGGGGAACTATCCCCGAGGCAATACAGAGACACCCGACAGATGTTTTTC.

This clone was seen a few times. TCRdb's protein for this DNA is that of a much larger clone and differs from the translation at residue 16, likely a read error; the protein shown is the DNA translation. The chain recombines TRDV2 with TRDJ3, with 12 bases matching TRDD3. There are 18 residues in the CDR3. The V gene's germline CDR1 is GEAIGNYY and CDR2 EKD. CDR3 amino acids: CACDTVLGDTWDTRQVFF. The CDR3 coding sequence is TGTGCCTGTGACACCGTACTGGGGGATACCTGGGACACCCGACAGGTGTTTTTC.

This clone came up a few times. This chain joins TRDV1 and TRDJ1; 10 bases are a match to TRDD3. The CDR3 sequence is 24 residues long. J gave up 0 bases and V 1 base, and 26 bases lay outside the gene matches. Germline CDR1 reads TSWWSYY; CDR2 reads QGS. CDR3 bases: TGTGCTCTTGGGGAACCCAGCTTCCTAGGCAACTGGGGGATTGCGGAGAGTTACACCGATAAACTCATCTTT. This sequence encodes CALGEPSFLGNWGIAESYTDKLIF.

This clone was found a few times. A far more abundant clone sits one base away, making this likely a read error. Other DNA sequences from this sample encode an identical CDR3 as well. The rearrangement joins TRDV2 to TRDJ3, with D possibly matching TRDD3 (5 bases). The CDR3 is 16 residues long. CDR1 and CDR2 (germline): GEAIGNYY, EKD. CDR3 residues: CACDTFSSWDTRQMFF. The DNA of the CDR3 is TGTGCCTGTGACACCTTTAGCTCCTGGGACACCCGACAGATGTTCTTC.

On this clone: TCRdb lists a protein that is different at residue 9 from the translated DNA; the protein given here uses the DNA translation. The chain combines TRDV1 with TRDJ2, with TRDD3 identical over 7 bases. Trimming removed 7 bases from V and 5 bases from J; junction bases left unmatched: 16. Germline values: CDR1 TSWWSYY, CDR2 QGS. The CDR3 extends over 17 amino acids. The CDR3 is CALVPDRGMRGTAQLFF. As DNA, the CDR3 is TGTGCTCTTGTACCTGACCGGGGGATGCGTGGAACAGCACAACTCTTCTTT.

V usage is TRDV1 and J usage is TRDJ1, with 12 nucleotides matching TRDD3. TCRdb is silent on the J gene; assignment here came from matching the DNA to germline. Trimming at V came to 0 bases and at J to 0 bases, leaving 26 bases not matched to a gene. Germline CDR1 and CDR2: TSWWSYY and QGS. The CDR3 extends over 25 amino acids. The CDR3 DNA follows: TGTGCTCTTGGGGAACTGGGAACTGGGGGATACACGCTCGGCGGGCGTCGGGGTTACACCGATAAACTCATCTTT. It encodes CALGELGTGGYTLGGRRGYTDKLIF.

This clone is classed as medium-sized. The CDR3 here is CALGELRILRPLYTDKLIF. CDR3 nucleotide sequence: TGTGCTCTTGGGGAACTTAGGATCCTACGCCCGTTATACACCGATAAACTCATCTTT. The chain links TRDV1 to TRDJ1, with a possible D match to TRDD2 (6 bases). Trimming stripped 0 bases from V and 0 bases from J, with 20 bases between. CDR3 size: 19 residues. Germline CDR1 TSWWSYY, CDR2 QGS.

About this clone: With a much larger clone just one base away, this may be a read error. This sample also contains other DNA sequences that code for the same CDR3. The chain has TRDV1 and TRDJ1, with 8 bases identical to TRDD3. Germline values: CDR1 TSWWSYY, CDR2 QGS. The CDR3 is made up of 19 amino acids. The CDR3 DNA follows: TGTGCTCTTGGGACCTCTCCTCGGCACTGGGGGCTCTACACCGACAAACTCATCTTT. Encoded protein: CALGTSPRHWGLYTDKLIF.

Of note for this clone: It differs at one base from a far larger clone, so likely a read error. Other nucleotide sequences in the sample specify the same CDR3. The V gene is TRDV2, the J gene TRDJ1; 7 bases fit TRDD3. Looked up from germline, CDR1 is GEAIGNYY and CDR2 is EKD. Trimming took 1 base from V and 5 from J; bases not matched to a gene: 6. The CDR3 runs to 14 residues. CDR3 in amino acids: CACDTGYSADKLIF. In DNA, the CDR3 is TGTGCCTGTGACACGGGATACTCGGCAGATAAACTCATCTTT.

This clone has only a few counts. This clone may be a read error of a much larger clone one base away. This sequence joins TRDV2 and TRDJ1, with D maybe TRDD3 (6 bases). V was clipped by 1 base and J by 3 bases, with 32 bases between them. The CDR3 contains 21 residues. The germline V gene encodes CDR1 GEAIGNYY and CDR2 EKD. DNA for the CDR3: TGTGCCTGTGACACATCGAAGAAGCTGGGGACTCCTTTACTTTACGCCGATAAACTCATCTTT. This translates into CACDTSKKLGTPLLYADKLIF.

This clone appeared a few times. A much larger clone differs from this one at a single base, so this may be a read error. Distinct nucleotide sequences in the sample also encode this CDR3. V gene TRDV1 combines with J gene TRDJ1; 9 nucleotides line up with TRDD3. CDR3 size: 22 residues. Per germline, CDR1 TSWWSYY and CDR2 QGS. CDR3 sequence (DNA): TGTGCCCTTGGGGAATCACGTCCCCTTCTAGTACTGGGGGAACCGTACACCGATAAACTCATCTTT. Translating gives CALGESRPLLVLGEPYTDKLIF.

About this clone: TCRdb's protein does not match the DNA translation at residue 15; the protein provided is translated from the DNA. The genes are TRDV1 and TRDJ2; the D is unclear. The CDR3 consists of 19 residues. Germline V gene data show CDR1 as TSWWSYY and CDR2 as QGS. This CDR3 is CALGEPPPSTSPLTTQLFF. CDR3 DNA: TGTGCTCTTGGGGAACCCCCTCCCTCAACGTCGCCCTTGACAACACAACTCTTCTTT.

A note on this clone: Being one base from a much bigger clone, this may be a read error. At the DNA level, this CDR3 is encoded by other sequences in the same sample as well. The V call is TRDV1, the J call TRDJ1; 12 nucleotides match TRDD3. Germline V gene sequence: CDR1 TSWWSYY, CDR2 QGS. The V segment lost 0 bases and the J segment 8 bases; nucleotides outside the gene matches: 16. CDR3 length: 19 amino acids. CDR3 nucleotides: TGTGCTCTTGGGGAACTAAGGGCGCCCAGGGCTGGGGGATACGACAAACTCATCTTT. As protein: CALGELRAPRAGGYDKLIF.

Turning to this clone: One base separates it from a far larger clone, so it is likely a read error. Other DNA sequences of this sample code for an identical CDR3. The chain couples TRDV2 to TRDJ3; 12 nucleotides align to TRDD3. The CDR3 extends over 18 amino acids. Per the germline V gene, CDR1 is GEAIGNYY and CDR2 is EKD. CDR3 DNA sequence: TGTGCCTGTGACCGGGTACTGGGGGATACCTGGGACACCCGACAGATGTTCTTC. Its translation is CACDRVLGDTWDTRQMFF.

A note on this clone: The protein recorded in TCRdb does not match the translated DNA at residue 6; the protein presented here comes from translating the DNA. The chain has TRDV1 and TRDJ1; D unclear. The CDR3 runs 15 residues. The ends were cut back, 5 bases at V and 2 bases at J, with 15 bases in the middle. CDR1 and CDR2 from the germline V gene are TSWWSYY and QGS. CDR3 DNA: TGTGCTCTTGGGTTCCCCCCTAGGGCGACCGATAAACTCATCTTT. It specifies CALGFPPRATDKLIF.

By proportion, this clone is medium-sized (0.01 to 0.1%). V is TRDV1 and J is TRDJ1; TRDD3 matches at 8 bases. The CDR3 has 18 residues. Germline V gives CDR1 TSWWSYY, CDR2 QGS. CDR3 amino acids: CALNLPRGILDGRDKLIF. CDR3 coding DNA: TGTGCCTTAAACCTTCCAAGGGGGATATTGGACGGGAGGGATAAACTCATCTTT.

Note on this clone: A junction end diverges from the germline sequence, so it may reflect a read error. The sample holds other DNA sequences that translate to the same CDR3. CDR3 sequence: CALGEPFLRPGDTSGTGLTAQLFF. In DNA form, the CDR3 reads TGTGCTCTTGGGGAACCCTTCCTACGGCCGGGGGATACGTCGGGTACGGGGCTGACAGCACAGCTCTTCTTT. The rearrangement uses TRDV1 and TRDJ2; a weak D match, TRDD3 (10 bases). The CDR3 length is 24 residues. Looked up from germline, CDR1 is TSWWSYY and CDR2 is QGS.

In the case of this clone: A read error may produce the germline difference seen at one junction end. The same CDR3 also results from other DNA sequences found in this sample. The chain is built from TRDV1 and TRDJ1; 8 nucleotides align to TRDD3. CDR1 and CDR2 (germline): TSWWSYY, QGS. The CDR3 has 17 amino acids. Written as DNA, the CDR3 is TGTGCTCTTGGAGAACTATCCTGGGGGACACTTACCGATAAACTCATCTTT. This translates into CALGELSWGTLTDKLIF.

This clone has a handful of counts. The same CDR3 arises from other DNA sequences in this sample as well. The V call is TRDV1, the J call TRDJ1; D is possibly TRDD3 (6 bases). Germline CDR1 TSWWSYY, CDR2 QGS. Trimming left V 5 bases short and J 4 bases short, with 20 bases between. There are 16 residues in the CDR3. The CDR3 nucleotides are TGTGCTCTTGGGAACGCAATTTGGGGGTCCCACGATAAACTCATCTTT. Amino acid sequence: CALGNAIWGSHDKLIF.

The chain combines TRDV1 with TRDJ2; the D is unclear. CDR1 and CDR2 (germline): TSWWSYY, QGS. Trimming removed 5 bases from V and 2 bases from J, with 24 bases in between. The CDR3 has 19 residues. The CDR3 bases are TGTGCTCTTGGGACCGACAGCCTTAGAGGCTACAGATTGACAGCACAACTCTTCTTT. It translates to CALGTDSLRGYRLTAQLFF.

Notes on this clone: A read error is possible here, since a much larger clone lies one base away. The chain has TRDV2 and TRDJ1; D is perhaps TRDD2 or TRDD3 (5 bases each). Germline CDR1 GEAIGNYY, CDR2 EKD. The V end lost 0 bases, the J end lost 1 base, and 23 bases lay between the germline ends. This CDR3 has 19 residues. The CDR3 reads CACDTVWAYGAKCTDKLIF. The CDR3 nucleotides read TGTGCCTGTGACACCGTCTGGGCCTACGGGGCAAAGTGCACCGATAAACTCATCTTT.

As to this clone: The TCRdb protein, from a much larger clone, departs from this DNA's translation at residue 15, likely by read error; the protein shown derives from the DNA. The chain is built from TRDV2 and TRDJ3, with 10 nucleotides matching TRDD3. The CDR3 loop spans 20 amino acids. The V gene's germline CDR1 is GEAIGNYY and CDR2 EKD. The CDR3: CACDTLNWGMSSWDARQMFF. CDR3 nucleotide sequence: TGTGCCTGTGACACCCTTAACTGGGGGATGAGCTCCTGGGACGCCCGACAGATGTTTTTC.

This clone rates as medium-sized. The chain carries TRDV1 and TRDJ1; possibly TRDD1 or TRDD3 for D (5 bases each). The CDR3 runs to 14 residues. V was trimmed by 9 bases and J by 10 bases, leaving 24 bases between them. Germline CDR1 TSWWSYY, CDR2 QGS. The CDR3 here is CALNLVKGNGALIF. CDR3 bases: TGTGCTCTGAACCTAGTCAAAGGAAATGGGGCACTCATCTTT.

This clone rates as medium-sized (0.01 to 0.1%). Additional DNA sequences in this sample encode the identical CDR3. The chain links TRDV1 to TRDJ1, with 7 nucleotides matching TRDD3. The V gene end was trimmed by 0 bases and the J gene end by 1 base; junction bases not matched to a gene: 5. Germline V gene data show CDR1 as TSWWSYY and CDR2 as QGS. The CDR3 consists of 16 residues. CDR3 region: CALGELRGIPTDKLIF. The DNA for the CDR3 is TGTGCTCTTGGGGAACTCAGAGGGATACCCACCGATAAACTCATCTTT.

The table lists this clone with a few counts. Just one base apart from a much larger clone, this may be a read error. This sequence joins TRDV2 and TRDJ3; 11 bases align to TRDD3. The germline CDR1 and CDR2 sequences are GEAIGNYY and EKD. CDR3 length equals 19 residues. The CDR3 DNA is TGTGCCCGTGACACCTGGGGGATACCCCCCTCCTGGGACACCCGACAGATGTTTTTC. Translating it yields CARDTWGIPPSWDTRQMFF.

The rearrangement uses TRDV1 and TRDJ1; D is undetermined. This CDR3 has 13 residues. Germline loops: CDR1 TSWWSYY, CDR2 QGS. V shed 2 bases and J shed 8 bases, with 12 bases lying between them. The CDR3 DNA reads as TGTGCTCTTGGGGAAATCACAGGGAACAAACTCATCTTT. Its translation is CALGEITGNKLIF.

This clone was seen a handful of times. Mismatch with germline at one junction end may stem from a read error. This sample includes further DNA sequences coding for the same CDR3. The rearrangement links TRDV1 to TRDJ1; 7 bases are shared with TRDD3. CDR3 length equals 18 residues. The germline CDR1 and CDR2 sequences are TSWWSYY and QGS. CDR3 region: CALGEPRYESGGTDKLIF. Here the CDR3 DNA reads TGTGCTCTCGGGGAGCCCCGCTACGAGTCTGGGGGGACCGATAAACTCATCTTT.

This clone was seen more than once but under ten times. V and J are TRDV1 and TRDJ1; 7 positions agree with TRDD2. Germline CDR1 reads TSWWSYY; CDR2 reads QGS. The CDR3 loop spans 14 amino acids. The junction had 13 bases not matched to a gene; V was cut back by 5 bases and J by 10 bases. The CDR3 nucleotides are TGTGCTCTTGGGACTTACCAGCATTCCTACGGACTCATCTTT. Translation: CALGTYQHSYGLIF.

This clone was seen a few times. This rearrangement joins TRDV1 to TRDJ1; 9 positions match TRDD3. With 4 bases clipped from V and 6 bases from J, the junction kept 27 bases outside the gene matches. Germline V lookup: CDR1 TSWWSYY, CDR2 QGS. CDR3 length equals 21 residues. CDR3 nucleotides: TGTGCTCTTGGGGCCTTCCCACCATTTGAGGAGTACTGGGGGACAATGAATAAACTCATCTTT. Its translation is CALGAFPPFEEYWGTMNKLIF.